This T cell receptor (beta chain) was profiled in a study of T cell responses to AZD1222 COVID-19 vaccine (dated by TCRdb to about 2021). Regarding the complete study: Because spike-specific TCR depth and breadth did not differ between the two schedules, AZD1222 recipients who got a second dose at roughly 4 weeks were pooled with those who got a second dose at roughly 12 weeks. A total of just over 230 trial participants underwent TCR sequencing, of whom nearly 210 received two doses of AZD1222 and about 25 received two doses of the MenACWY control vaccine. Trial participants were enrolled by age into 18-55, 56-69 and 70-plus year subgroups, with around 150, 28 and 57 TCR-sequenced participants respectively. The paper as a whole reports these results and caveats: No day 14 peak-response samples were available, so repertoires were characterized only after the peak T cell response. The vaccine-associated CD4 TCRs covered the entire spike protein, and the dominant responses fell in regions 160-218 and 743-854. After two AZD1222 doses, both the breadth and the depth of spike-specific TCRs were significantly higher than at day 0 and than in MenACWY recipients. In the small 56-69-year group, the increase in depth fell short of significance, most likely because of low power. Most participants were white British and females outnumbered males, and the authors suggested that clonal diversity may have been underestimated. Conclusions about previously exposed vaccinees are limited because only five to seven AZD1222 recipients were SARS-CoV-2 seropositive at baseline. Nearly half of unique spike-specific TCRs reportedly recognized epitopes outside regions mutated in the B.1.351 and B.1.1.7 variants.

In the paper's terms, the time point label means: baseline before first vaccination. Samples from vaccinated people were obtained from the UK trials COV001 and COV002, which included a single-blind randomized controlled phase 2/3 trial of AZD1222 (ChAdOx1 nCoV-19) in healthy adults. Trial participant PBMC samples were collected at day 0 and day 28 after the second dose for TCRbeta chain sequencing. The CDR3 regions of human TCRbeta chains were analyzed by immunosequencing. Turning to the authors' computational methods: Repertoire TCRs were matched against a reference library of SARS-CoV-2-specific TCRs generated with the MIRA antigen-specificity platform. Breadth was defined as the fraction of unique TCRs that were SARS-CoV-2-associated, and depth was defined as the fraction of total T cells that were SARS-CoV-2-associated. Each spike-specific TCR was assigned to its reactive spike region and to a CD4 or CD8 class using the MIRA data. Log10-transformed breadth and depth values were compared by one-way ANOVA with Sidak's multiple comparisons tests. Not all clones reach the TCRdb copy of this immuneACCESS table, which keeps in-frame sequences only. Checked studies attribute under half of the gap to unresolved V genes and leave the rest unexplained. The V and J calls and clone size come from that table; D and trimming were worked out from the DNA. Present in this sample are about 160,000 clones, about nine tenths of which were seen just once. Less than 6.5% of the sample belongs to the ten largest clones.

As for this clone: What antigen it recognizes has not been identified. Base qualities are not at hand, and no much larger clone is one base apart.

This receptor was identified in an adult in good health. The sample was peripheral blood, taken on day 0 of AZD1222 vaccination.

The CDR3 protein sequence reads: CASSLLAPDTQYF. The DNA sequence is as follows: TGTGCCAGCAGCTTGCTAGCGCCAGATACGCAGTATTTT. The chain links TRBV5-5 with TRBJ2-3, with a weak D call of TRBD2 (6 bases match). Deletion took 1 base off V and 4 bases off J, with a span of 7 bases between the germline ends. As encoded in the germline V gene (reference sequence), CDR1 is SGHKS while CDR2 is YYEKEE. From the cysteine up to the phenylalanine, the CDR3 has a length of 13 residues. Only the CDR3 region is kept as DNA, spanning 39 bases read in frame from base 1.